A selection of T cell receptor beta chains follows, all from one sample in a study of blood T cell repertoires in COVID-19. Data came from immunoSEQ multiplex PCR; TCRdb stores just in-frame clones and leaves some out. The top ten hold about 2.1% of the sample, which has hundreds of thousands of clones, approximately 91% seen once. Sequencing was carried out using peripheral blood. The receptor source for this set is a woman between 40 and 55 years old who had recovered from COVID-19. Each CDR3 is given with its conserved first and last residue. D genes are given only for firm matches. Rows may omit the clone size; those that give it use once, few, many or a size class.

CASAGYRGELFF	TGTGCCAGCGCGGGTTATCGTGGGGAGCTGTTTTTT	TRBV7-9	TRBJ2-2	.	.
CASSLYRTSGLNYNEQFF	TGCGCCAGCAGCCTCTACAGGACTAGCGGGCTTAACTACAATGAGCAGTTCTTC	TRBV4-3	TRBJ2-1	TRBD2	once
CASSLGRQGSLSYNEQFF	TGTGCCAGCAGTTTAGGAAGACAGGGGAGTCTCAGTTACAATGAGCAGTTCTTC	TRBV28	TRBJ2-1	TRBD1	few
CASSLDLGRLLRLALHF	TGTGCCAGCAGCTTAGATCTTGGGAGGCTCCTCCGTTTGGCCCTCCACTTT	TRBV11-2	TRBJ1-6	.	.
CASTQGPNYGYTF	TGTGCCAGCACCCAGGGCCCTAACTATGGCTACACCTTC	TRBV21-1	TRBJ1-2	.	.
CASSLDRPVRGDGYTF	TGTGCCAGCAGCCTTGATAGACCCGTACGGGGAGATGGCTACACCTTC	TRBV7-8	TRBJ1-2	.	.
CASSNSGGARLEQFF	TGTGCCAGCAGCAATAGCGGGGGGGCACGGCTTGAGCAGTTCTTC	TRBV13	TRBJ2-1	TRBD2	.
CATSEGQGAPETQYF	TGTGCCACCAGTGAGGGACAGGGGGCTCCAGAGACCCAGTACTTC	TRBV24-1	TRBJ2-5	TRBD1	.
CASSTRQVTSGNTIYF	TGTGCCAGCAGCACTCGACAGGTCACCTCTGGAAACACCATATATTTT	TRBV13	TRBJ1-3	.	once
CATSVDSPRGGYTF	TGTGCCACCAGCGTGGACAGTCCCAGAGGTGGCTACACCTTC	TRBV15	TRBJ1-2	.	.
CASSRGLTNTEAFF	TGTGCCAGCAGTAGGGGACTTACGAACACTGAAGCTTTCTTT	TRBV27	TRBJ1-1	.	.
CASSPSRQVTSTDTQYF	TGTGCCAGCAGCCCATCAAGACAGGTTACAAGCACAGATACGCAGTATTTT	TRBV7-8	TRBJ2-3	.	.
CASSRWGEPSRNTGELFF	TGCGCCAGCAGCCGGTGGGGGGAGCCTAGCAGGAACACCGGGGAGCTGTTTTTT	TRBV23-1	TRBJ2-2	.	.
CASSHNRGYEQYF	TGTGCCAGCAGCCATAACAGGGGGTACGAGCAGTACTTC	TRBV11-1	TRBJ2-7	TRBD1	.
CASSSDRVETQYF	TGTGCCAGCAGCTCGGACAGGGTGGAGACCCAGTACTTC	TRBV5-4	TRBJ2-5	TRBD1	.
CASHPASGGSYNEQFF	TGTGCCAGCCACCCCGCTAGCGGGGGGTCCTACAATGAGCAGTTCTTC	TRBV2	TRBJ2-1	TRBD2	few
CAISESWTGFSGGRETQYF	TGTGCCATCAGTGAGTCGTGGACAGGGTTTTCAGGGGGACGGGAGACCCAGTACTTC	TRBV10-3	TRBJ2-5	TRBD1	.